This T cell receptor beta chain was identified during a study of quantifying T cell responses using KT2 cells. Study-level information: Reverse transcription used primers in the TCR alpha and beta constant regions. Study-level findings and limits: Even the lowest spike-in, about one KT2 cell per 100,000 PBMC, yielded detectable KT2 sequences.

This clonotype was seen at least ten times. Its antigen remains unidentified. Germline V lookup: CDR1 MGHRA, CDR2 YSYEKL. This CDR3 comprises 16 residues. V lost 0 bases and J 3 bases, leaving 12 bases between the germline ends. The cDNA 3' end received a ligated oligonucleotide with a UMI. First-round PCR used about 4 cycles and beta primers RC1.1 and RC1.2 covering TRBC1 and TRBC2. One entry per CDR3 protein, called by TCRdb with MiXCR from the UMI-ligation and nested PCR reads. The table records about 33,000 distinct CDR3 sequences, around 10% of them present only once. This TCR was sampled from a human donor. The chain links TRBV4-1 to TRBJ1-5; D is undetermined. Sequencing was carried out using PBMCs spiked with cells of the T cell clone KT2. The CDR3, as DNA: TGCGCCAGCAGCCAAGAGTTGGCCACAGCCAATCAGCCCCAGCATTTT. Amino acid sequence: CASSQELATANQPQHF.